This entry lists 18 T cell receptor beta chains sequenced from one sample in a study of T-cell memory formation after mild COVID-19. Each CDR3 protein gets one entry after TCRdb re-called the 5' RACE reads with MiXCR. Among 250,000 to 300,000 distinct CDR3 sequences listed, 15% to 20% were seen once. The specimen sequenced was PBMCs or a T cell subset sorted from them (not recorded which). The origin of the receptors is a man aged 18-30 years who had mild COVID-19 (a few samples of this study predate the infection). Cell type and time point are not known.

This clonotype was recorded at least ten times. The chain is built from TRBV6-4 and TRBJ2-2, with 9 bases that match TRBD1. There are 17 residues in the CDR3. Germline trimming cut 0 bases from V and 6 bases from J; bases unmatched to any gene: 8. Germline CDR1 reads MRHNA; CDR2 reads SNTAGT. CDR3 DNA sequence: TGTGCCAGCAGTGACTCGACCGAACAGGGGGCGGCCGGGGAGCTGTTTTTT. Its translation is CASSDSTEQGAAGELFF.

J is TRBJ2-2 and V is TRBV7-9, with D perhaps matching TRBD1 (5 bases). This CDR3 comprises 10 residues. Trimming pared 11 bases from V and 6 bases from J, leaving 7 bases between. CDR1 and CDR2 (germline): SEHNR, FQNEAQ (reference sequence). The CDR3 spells CAGASGELFF. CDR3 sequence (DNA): TGTGCCGGGGCATCCGGGGAGCTGTTTTTT. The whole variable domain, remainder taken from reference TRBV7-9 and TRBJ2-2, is DTGVSQNPRHKITKRGQNVTFRCDPISEHNRLYWYRQTLGQGPEFLTYFQNEAQLEKSRLLSDRFSAERPKGSFSTLEIQRTEQGDSAMYLCAGASGELFFGEGSRLTVL.

The CDR3 sequence is CATSRGRGRYEQYF. The CDR3 DNA is TGTGCCACCAGCAGAGGAAGGGGGCGATACGAGCAGTACTTC. The J gene is TRBJ2-7, the V gene TRBV15; TRBD1 aligns across 7 bases. The CDR3 sequence is 14 residues long. The germline V gene has CDR1 LNHNV and CDR2 YYDKDF (reference sequence). V shed 1 base, J shed 4 bases, and the junction held 4 bases outside the gene matches.

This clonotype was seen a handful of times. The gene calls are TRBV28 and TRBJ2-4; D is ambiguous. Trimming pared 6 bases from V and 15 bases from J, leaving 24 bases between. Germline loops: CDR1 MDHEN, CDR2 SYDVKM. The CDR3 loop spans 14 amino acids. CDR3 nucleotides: TGTGCCAGCAGCCCGAGGCCGAGACAAACGTCTTGGTACTTC. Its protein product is CASSPRPRQTSWYF.

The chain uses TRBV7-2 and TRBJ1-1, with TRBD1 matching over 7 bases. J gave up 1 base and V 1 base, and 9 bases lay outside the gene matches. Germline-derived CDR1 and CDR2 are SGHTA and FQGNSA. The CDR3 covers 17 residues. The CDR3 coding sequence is TGTGCCAGCAGCTTAGTATGGGGGAGGGGGCAGAACACTGAAGCTTTCTTT. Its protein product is CASSLVWGRGQNTEAFF.

The CDR3 region is CASSERGRQPQHF. CDR3 in DNA: TGTGCCAGCAGTGAAAGGGGAAGGCAGCCCCAGCATTTT. The chain is built from TRBV6-1 and TRBJ1-5; TRBD1 might be the D (5 bases). Trimming shortened V by 2 bases and J by 7 bases, and 9 bases separated the two germline ends. CDR1 and CDR2 from the germline V gene are MNHNS and SASEGT. There are 13 residues in the CDR3.

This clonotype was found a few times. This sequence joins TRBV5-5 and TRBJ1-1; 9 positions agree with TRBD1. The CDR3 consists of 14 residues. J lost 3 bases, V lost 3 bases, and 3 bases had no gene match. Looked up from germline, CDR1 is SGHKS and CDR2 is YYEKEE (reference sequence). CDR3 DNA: TGTGCCAGCAGCTCTGGACAGGGGTACACTGAAGCTTTCTTT. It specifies CASSSGQGYTEAFF.

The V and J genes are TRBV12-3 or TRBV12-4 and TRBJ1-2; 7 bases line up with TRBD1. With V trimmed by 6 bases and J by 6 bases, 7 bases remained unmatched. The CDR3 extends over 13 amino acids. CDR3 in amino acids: CASSLRDRHGYTF. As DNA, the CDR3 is TGTGCCAGCAGCCTCCGGGACAGACATGGCTACACCTTC.

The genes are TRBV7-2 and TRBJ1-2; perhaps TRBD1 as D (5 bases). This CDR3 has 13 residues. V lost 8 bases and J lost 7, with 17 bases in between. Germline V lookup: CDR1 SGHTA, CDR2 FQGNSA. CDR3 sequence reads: CASDEGTWAGYTF. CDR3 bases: TGTGCCAGCGACGAAGGGACTTGGGCTGGCTACACCTTC.

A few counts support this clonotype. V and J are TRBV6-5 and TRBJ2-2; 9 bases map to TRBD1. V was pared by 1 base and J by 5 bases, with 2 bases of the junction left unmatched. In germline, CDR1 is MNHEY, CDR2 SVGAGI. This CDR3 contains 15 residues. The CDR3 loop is CASSYWTGVTGELFF. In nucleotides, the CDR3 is TGTGCCAGCAGTTACTGGACAGGGGTTACCGGGGAGCTGTTTTTT.

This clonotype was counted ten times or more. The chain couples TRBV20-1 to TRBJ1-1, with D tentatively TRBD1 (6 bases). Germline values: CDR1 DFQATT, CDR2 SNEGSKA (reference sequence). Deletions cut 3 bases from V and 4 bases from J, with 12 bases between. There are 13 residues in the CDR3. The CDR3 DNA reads TGCAGTGCTAGCCGCGACAGGACCACTGAAGCTTTCTTT. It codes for CSASRDRTTEAFF.

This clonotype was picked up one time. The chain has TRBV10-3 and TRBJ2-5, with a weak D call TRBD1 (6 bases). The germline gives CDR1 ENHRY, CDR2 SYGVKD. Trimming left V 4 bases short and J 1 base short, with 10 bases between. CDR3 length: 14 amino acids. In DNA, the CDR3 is TGTGCCATCAGTGCAGGGGACGGCCAAGAGACCCAGTACTTC. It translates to CAISAGDGQETQYF.

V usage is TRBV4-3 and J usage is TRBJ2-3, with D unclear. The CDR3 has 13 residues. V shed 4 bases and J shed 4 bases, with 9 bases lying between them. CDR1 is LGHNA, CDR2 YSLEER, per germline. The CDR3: CASSPRMADTQYF. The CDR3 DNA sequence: TGCGCCAGCAGCCCGAGGATGGCAGATACGCAGTATTTT.

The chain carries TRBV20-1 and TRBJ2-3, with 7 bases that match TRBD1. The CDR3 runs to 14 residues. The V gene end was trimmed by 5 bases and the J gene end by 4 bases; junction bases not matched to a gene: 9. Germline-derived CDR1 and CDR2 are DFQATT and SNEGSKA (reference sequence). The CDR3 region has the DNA TGCAGTGCTCCGAGACAGGGTCGTTCAGATACGCAGTATTTT. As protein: CSAPRQGRSDTQYF.

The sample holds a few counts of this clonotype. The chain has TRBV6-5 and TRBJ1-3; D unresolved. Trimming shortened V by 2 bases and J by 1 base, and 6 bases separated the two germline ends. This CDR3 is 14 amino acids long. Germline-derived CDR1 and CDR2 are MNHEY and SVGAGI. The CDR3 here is CASSYTLSGNTIYF. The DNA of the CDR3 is TGTGCCAGCAGTTACACGTTATCTGGAAACACCATATATTTT.

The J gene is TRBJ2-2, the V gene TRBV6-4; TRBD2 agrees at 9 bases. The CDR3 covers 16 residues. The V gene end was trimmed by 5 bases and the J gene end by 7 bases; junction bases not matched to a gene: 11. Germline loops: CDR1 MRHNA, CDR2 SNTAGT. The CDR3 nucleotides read TGTGCCAGCAGTCCCTCCGGCGGGGGGGCCGGCGGGGAGCTGTTTTTT. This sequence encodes CASSPSGGGAGGELFF.

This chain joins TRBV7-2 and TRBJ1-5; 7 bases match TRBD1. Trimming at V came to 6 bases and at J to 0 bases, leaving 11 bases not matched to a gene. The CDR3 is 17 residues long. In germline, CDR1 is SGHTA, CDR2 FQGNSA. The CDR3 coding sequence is TGTGCCAGCAGATCCGGGACAGCTTTTTATAGCAATCAGCCCCAGCATTTT. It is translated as CASRSGTAFYSNQPQHF.

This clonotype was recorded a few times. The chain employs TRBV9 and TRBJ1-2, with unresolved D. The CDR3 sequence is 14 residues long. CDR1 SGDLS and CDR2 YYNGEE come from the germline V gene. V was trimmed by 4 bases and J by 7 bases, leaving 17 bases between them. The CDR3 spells CASSLDLYNAGYTF. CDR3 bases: TGTGCCAGCAGCCTTGACCTCTACAACGCTGGCTACACCTTC.